The 23 T cell receptor beta chains listed next were all sequenced from one sample in a study of T cell responses to AZD1222 COVID-19 vaccine. Here immunoSEQ multiplex PCR was the method, and the copy in TCRdb shows in-frame clones only, minus some. The sample lists about 110,000 clones, 87% occurring once. The sequences come from peripheral blood, collected 28 days after the second AZD1222 dose. The source is an adult who received the AZD1222 COVID-19 vaccine.

The rearrangement joins TRBV7-2 to TRBJ1-1; 10 bases are shared with TRBD1. The trim removed 5 bases at V and 7 bases at J, leaving 7 bases unmatched. CDR3 length: 14 residues. The V gene's germline CDR1 is SGHTA and CDR2 FQGNSA. The CDR3 nucleotides are TGTGCCAGCAGCCCGGGACAGGGGCTTAATGAAGCTTTCTTT. Its protein is CASSPGQGLNEAFF.

This clone was picked up one time. Other DNA variants within this sample encode the same CDR3. V and J are TRBV9 and TRBJ2-7, with D possibly being TRBD1 (5 bases). Looked up from germline, CDR1 is SGDLS and CDR2 is YYNGEE. The ends were cut back, 0 bases at V and 2 bases at J, with 6 bases in the middle. The CDR3 is 13 residues long. CDR3 sequence: CASSVGQTYEQYF. In nucleotides, the CDR3 is TGTGCCAGCAGCGTAGGACAGACCTACGAGCAGTACTTC.

The V call is TRBV7-9, the J call TRBJ2-7; D call uncertain. There are 12 residues in the CDR3. With 1 base removed from V and 6 bases from J, the gap between germline ends came to 7 bases. From germline, CDR1 is SEHNR and CDR2 FQNEAQ (reference sequence). The CDR3: CASSLGLSEQYF. CDR3 DNA sequence: TGTGCCAGCAGCTTAGGTCTTTCCGAGCAGTACTTC.

The chain joins TRBV4-2 to TRBJ1-3, with D possibly being TRBD1 (5 bases). CDR3 size: 17 residues. V shed 4 bases and J shed 1 base, with 17 bases lying between them. Germline assignment: CDR1 LGHNA and CDR2 YNFKEQ. The DNA of the CDR3 is TGTGCCAGCAGCCGCTTTCCAGGGTATGGTTCTGGAAACACCATATATTTT. Its protein is CASSRFPGYGSGNTIYF.

This clone was detected only a few times. The chain couples TRBV20-1 to TRBJ2-3; D possibly corresponds to TRBD1 (6 bases). V was trimmed by 3 bases and J by 0 bases, leaving 16 bases between them. The CDR3 loop spans 16 amino acids. CDR1 is DFQATT and CDR2 is SNEGSKA in the germline V gene (reference sequence). Written as DNA, the CDR3 is TGCAGTGCTAGTTCCCCGTGGACAGCTAGCACAGATACGCAGTATTTT. Protein: CSASSPWTASTDTQYF.

V usage is TRBV5-1 and J usage is TRBJ2-7, with D possibly being TRBD1 (5 bases). Germline CDR1 is SGHRS and CDR2 is YFSETQ. This CDR3 is built from 14 residues. With 3 bases removed from V and 2 bases from J, the gap between germline ends came to 12 bases. The CDR3 nucleotides are TGCGCCAGCAGCTCGTCTGGGGCTACCTACGAGCAGTACTTC. Its translation: CASSSSGATYEQYF.

The chain links TRBV9 to TRBJ1-6; D perhaps matches TRBD1 (6 bases). Trimming took off 3 bases at V and 8 bases at J, with 15 bases between the two ends. CDR1 and CDR2 (germline): SGDLS, YYNGEE. The CDR3 length is 15 residues. CDR3 coding DNA: TGTGCCAGCAGCGCCGGACAGCCAGTTTATTCACCCCTCCACTTT. It is translated as CASSAGQPVYSPLHF.

The chain employs TRBV7-9 and TRBJ2-1; D unresolved. Germline CDR1 reads SEHNR; CDR2 reads FQNEAQ (reference sequence). Trimming pared 2 bases from V and 10 bases from J, leaving 6 bases between. The CDR3 loop spans 11 amino acids. CDR3 region: CASSLSSEQFF. Here the CDR3 DNA reads TGTGCCAGCAGCTTAAGTAGCGAGCAGTTCTTC. Supplemented by reference TRBV7-9 and TRBJ2-1, the full variable domain reads DTGVSQNPRHKITKRGQNVTFRCDPISEHNRLYWYRQTLGQGPEFLTYFQNEAQLEKSRLLSDRFSAERPKGSFSTLEIQRTEQGDSAMYLCASSLSSEQFFGPGTRLTVL.

The genes are TRBV14 and TRBJ1-2, with D tentatively TRBD1 (5 bases). Germline-derived CDR1 and CDR2 are SGHDN and FVKESK. With 2 bases removed from V and 4 bases from J, the gap between germline ends came to 5 bases. The CDR3 has 12 amino acids. CDR3 coding DNA: TGTGCCAGCAGCCAAACAGGCTATGGCTACACCTTC. This encodes CASSQTGYGYTF.

The chain is built from TRBV19 and TRBJ1-5; a possible D gene is TRBD1 (5 bases). The CDR3 loop spans 15 amino acids. In germline, CDR1 is LNHDA, CDR2 SQIVND (reference sequence). V lost 1 base to trimming and J lost 5 bases, with 12 bases between them. CDR3: CASSIVGQLDQPQHF. Here the CDR3 DNA reads TGTGCCAGTAGTATAGTGGGGCAATTAGATCAGCCCCAGCATTTT.

The chain's CDR3 is CASSVWQGGYNEQFF. The CDR3 region has the DNA TGTGCCAGCAGCGTATGGCAGGGGGGTTACAATGAGCAGTTCTTC. The chain recombines TRBV9 with TRBJ2-1, with TRBD1 as a possible D gene (7 bases). Per the germline V gene, CDR1 is SGDLS and CDR2 is YYNGEE. The length of the CDR3 is 15 residues. V lost 1 base to trimming and J lost 4 bases, with 12 bases between them.

The chain joins TRBV5-1 to TRBJ2-3, with TRBD2 matching 7 bases. This CDR3 comprises 16 residues. The V and J ends lost 6 bases and 0 bases, in that order; junction bases with no gene match: 10. Looked up from germline, CDR1 is SGHRS and CDR2 is YFSETQ. CDR3 nucleotides: TGCGCCAGCACCAATGGGGGGGGAGCTAGCACAGATACGCAGTATTTT. This sequence encodes CASTNGGGASTDTQYF. The full variable domain, completed using reference TRBV5-1 and TRBJ2-3, is KAGVTQTPRYLIKTRGQQVTLSCSPISGHRSVSWYQQTPGQGLQFLFEYFSETQRNKGNFPGRFSGRQFSNSRSEMNVSTLELGDSALYLCASTNGGGASTDTQYFGPGTRLTVL.

The chain carries TRBV15 and TRBJ2-1; the match to TRBD2 covers 9 bases. The ends lost 0 bases at V and 1 base at J; junction bases unmatched: 7. CDR3 length equals 18 residues. CDR1 is LNHNV and CDR2 is YYDKDF in the germline V gene (reference sequence). DNA of the CDR3: TGTGCCACCAGCAGAGATTGGGCGGGGGGGCCTTCCTACAATGAGCAGTTCTTC. This encodes CATSRDWAGGPSYNEQFF.

This chain uses TRBV30 with TRBJ1-5; no firm D call. Trimming pared 2 bases from V and 4 bases from J, leaving 9 bases between. The germline CDR1 and CDR2 sequences are GTSNPN and SVGIG (reference sequence). The CDR3 is 13 amino acids. The CDR3 DNA reads TGTGCCTGGAGTAAGGCCGGGAATCAGCCCCAGCATTTT. It encodes CAWSKAGNQPQHF.

This rearrangement joins TRBV19 to TRBJ1-3; 8 bases are a match to TRBD1. V was pared by 7 bases and J by 0 bases, with 2 bases of the junction left unmatched. This CDR3 has 14 amino acids. CDR1 is LNHDA and CDR2 is SQIVND in the germline V gene (reference sequence). CDR3 DNA: TGTGCCAGTATGGACAGGGCCTCTGGAAACACCATATATTTT. This translates into CASMDRASGNTIYF.

The chain uses TRBV9 and TRBJ1-2; D call uncertain. Germline CDR1 SGDLS, CDR2 YYNGEE. V was pared by 0 bases and J by 2 bases, with 5 bases between. There are 13 residues in the CDR3. This chain's CDR3 is CASSVGQNYGYTF. The CDR3 bases are TGTGCCAGCAGCGTAGGGCAGAACTATGGCTACACCTTC.

The V and J genes are TRBV24-1 and TRBJ1-2, with 9 bases lining up with TRBD1. The CDR3 totals 13 residues. Trimming took 4 bases from V and 8 from J; bases not matched to a gene: 4. Germline assignment: CDR1 KGHDR and CDR2 SFDVKD. This CDR3 reads CATSDTGTGGYTF. In nucleotides, the CDR3 is TGTGCCACCAGTGACACCGGGACAGGGGGCTACACCTTC.

The gene calls are TRBV11-2 and TRBJ1-3; D is undetermined. There are 14 residues in the CDR3. CDR1 is SGHAT, CDR2 FQNNGV, per germline. V was pared by 0 bases and J by 0 bases, with 3 bases between. CDR3 coding DNA: TGTGCCAGCAGCTTAGACCCCTCTGGAAACACCATATATTTT. Translated, it gives CASSLDPSGNTIYF. Full variable domain (rest looked up from reference TRBV11-2 and TRBJ1-3): EAGVAQSPRYKIIEKRQSVAFWCNPISGHATLYWYQQILGQGPKLLIQFQNNGVVDDSQLPKDRFSAERLKGVDSTLKIQPAKLEDSAVYLCASSLDPSGNTIYFGEGSWLTVV.

This rearrangement joins TRBV4-1 to TRBJ2-1; 12 bases are shared with TRBD2. The CDR3 extends over 18 amino acids. V gave up 1 base and J gave up 4 bases; unmatched junction bases: 8. Germline CDR1 and CDR2: MGHRA and YSYEKL. The CDR3 sequence: CASSQVASGGAGYNEQFF. The CDR3 region has the DNA TGCGCCAGCAGCCAAGTGGCTAGCGGGGGGGCCGGATACAATGAGCAGTTCTTC.

The chain combines TRBV5-1 with TRBJ2-7, with D possibly matching TRBD1 (8 bases). The germline gives CDR1 SGHRS, CDR2 YFSETQ. V dropped 5 bases and J dropped 3 bases, with 21 bases sitting between them. CDR3 length equals 16 residues. In DNA, the CDR3 is TGCGCCAGCAGACTCACCTTACAGGGGGGGAGCTACGAGCAGTACTTC. It specifies CASRLTLQGGSYEQYF.

The V call is TRBV12-3 or TRBV12-4, the J call TRBJ1-2; a weak D match, TRBD1 (5 bases). The ends were cut back, 8 bases at V and 4 bases at J, with 11 bases in the middle. The CDR3 is 12 residues long. The CDR3 coding sequence is TGTGCCAGCCGAGACAGCATCTATGGCTACACCTTC. Its protein product is CASRDSIYGYTF.

The chain joins TRBV4-2 to TRBJ1-2, with TRBD1 as a possible D gene (5 bases). The CDR3 loop spans 13 amino acids. Between the trimmed V and J ends, which lost 4 bases and 2 bases, there was a span of 8 bases. From germline, CDR1 is LGHNA and CDR2 YNFKEQ. CDR3 region: CASSPDKNYGYTF. CDR3 bases: TGTGCCAGCAGCCCGGACAAGAACTATGGCTACACCTTC.

This clone came up a few times. This chain links TRBV28 with TRBJ1-4; 9 bases fit TRBD1. This CDR3 has 13 residues. From germline, CDR1 is MDHEN and CDR2 SYDVKM. V shed 6 bases, J shed 8 bases, and the junction held 4 bases outside the gene matches. The CDR3 reads CASRGQGREKLFF. The CDR3 DNA sequence: TGTGCCAGCAGAGGACAGGGGAGGGAAAAACTGTTTTTT.